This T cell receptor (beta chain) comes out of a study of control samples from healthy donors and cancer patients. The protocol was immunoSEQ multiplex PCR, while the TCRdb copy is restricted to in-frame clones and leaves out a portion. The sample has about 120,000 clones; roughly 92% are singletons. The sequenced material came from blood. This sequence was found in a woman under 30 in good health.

The CDR3 protein is CASSSLGLAGGNEQFF. The CDR3 bases are TGTGCCAGCAGCTCGCTTGGACTAGCGGGGGGAAATGAGCAGTTCTTC. The chain recombines TRBV7-2 with TRBJ2-1; TRBD2 matches at 14 bases. V dropped 4 bases and J dropped 7; count of bases not matched to a gene: 6. The V gene's germline CDR1 is SGHTA and CDR2 FQGNSA. This CDR3 contains 16 residues.